The 14 T cell receptor beta chains presented below share a single source sample, sequenced in a study of vaccination effects on CD4 cells after COVID-19. In the ViraFEST assay, antigen-specific CD4+ clonotypes were identified by expansion after peptide-pool stimulation. Isolation of CD4+ T cells took place after around 10 days of culture. This individual contracted SARS-CoV-2 between March and December 2020, as verified by PCR. No antigen has been assigned to these receptors. Here immunoSEQ multiplex PCR was the method, and the copy in TCRdb shows in-frame clones only, minus some. The table lists approximately 70,000 clones, 65% to 75% of them singletons. Here the sequenced sample was CD4+ T cells from PBMCs cultured with HIV peptides, taken before COVID-19 vaccination. Subset defined: HIV-1 Nef peptide pool negative control/reference culture. The source is a human donor who had a prior SARS-CoV-2 infection.

This clone was observed a few times. The J gene is TRBJ1-2, the V gene TRBV10-3; the match to TRBD1 covers 9 bases. CDR3 length: 12 residues. Germline V gives CDR1 ENHRY, CDR2 SYGVKD. V shed 4 bases, J shed 6 bases, and the junction held 0 bases outside the gene matches. CDR3 in amino acids: CAISGQGDGYTF. The CDR3 DNA reads as TGTGCCATCAGTGGACAGGGGGATGGCTACACCTTC.

This chain joins TRBV5-1 and TRBJ1-1, with D perhaps matching TRBD1 (5 bases). This CDR3 is built from 15 residues. V lost 0 bases to trimming and J lost 0 bases, with 9 bases between them. Germline CDR1 and CDR2: SGHRS and YFSETQ. In DNA form, the CDR3 reads TGCGCCAGCAGCTTGGGTGCGGACATGAACACTGAAGCTTTCTTT. Protein: CASSLGADMNTEAFF.

The chain links TRBV5-1 to TRBJ2-7; D may match TRBD1 or TRBD2 (6 bases each). Looked up from germline, CDR1 is SGHRS and CDR2 is YFSETQ. The CDR3 has 15 residues. Trimming pared 2 bases from V and 2 bases from J, leaving 14 bases between. The CDR3 loop reads CASSFTQGGTYEQYF. In nucleotides, the CDR3 is TGCGCCAGCAGCTTTACCCAAGGGGGGACCTACGAGCAGTACTTC. Filled out from reference TRBV5-1 and TRBJ2-7, the complete variable domain reads KAGVTQTPRYLIKTRGQQVTLSCSPISGHRSVSWYQQTPGQGLQFLFEYFSETQRNKGNFPGRFSGRQFSNSRSEMNVSTLELGDSALYLCASSFTQGGTYEQYFGPGTRLTVT.

The chain is built from TRBV19 and TRBJ2-2; D is uncertain. The germline V gene encodes CDR1 LNHDA and CDR2 SQIVND (reference sequence). V was trimmed by 6 bases and J by 0 bases, leaving 8 bases between them. The CDR3 loop spans 14 amino acids. CDR3 region: CASRYAANTGELFF. The CDR3 DNA is TGTGCCAGTAGATACGCGGCGAACACCGGGGAGCTGTTTTTT.

The chain uses TRBV29-1 and TRBJ2-5; TRBD1 matches 9 bases. The V gene end was trimmed by 6 bases and the J gene end by 3 bases; junction bases not matched to a gene: 11. The CDR3 is 15 residues long. CDR1 SQVTM and CDR2 ANQGSEA come from the germline V gene. CDR3 sequence (DNA): TGCAGCGTAACCCGAGGGACAGGGAGAGAAGAGACCCAGTACTTC. This encodes CSVTRGTGREETQYF.

The rearrangement joins TRBV3-1 (or the pseudogene TRBV3-2) to TRBJ2-1; TRBD1 is a possible D gene (6 bases). The V end was cut by 4 bases, the J end by 4 bases, with 14 bases between. The germline gives CDR1 LGHDT, CDR2 YNNKEL (reference sequence). This CDR3 is built from 15 residues. DNA of the CDR3: TGTGCCAGCAGCCGTTCCTTAGGACAGTACAATGAGCAGTTCTTC. Translated, it gives CASSRSLGQYNEQFF.

The chain couples TRBV4-1 to TRBJ2-4; 9 bases line up with TRBD1. The CDR3 totals 15 residues. CDR1 is MGHRA and CDR2 is YSYEKL in the germline V gene. V lost 2 bases and J lost 8; bases outside the gene matches: 7. CDR3 loop: CASSQRDRGSDIQYF. The DNA for the CDR3 is TGCGCCAGCAGCCAACGCGACAGGGGGTCGGACATTCAGTACTTC.

The V gene is TRBV11-1, the J gene TRBJ2-7; D not certain. V was trimmed by 5 bases and J by 3 bases, leaving 11 bases between them. The CDR3 extends over 13 amino acids. Germline V gene data show CDR1 as SGHAT and CDR2 as FQDESV (reference sequence). CDR3 region: CASSTLVLYEQYF. The CDR3 DNA reads TGTGCCAGCAGCACCCTAGTTCTCTACGAGCAGTACTTC.

This rearrangement joins TRBV11-3 to TRBJ2-5; 14 nucleotides match TRBD2. Unmatched junction bases numbered 17, after V lost 4 bases and J lost 13 bases. CDR1 is SGHNT and CDR2 is YENEEA in the germline V gene. The CDR3 is made up of 17 amino acids. CDR3 residues: CASSSPWTSGGTPVVYF. CDR3 coding DNA: TGTGCCAGCAGCTCTCCCTGGACTAGCGGGGGGACCCCGGTGGTGTACTTC.

Only a few counts were recorded for this clone. This rearrangement joins TRBV2 to TRBJ2-3; D perhaps matches TRBD1 (5 bases). CDR3 size: 15 residues. Germline loops: CDR1 SNHLY, CDR2 FYNNEI. Trimming shortened V by 5 bases and J by 1 base, and 13 bases separated the two germline ends. CDR3 nucleotide sequence: TGTGCCAGCAGTCCCGACAGTTTCGGCACAGATACGCAGTATTTT. This encodes CASSPDSFGTDTQYF.

The genes are TRBV5-4 and TRBJ1-1; no definite D call. The germline V gene has CDR1 SGHNT and CDR2 YYREEE (reference sequence). This CDR3 is 15 amino acids long. V was pared by 5 bases and J by 0 bases, with 14 bases between. The CDR3 spells CASRSSPILNTEAFF. The CDR3 nucleotides are TGTGCCAGCAGATCATCCCCCATCCTGAACACTGAAGCTTTCTTT.

The chain links TRBV7-2 to TRBJ2-5; the match to TRBD2 covers 12 bases. The CDR3 sequence is 15 residues long. Trimming took 6 bases from V and 5 from J; bases not matched to a gene: 7. Looked up from germline, CDR1 is SGHTA and CDR2 is FQGNSA. The CDR3 coding sequence is TGTGCCAGCAGGCCGACTAGCGGGAGTGTTGAGACCCAGTACTTC. This translates into CASRPTSGSVETQYF.

The CDR3 region is CASSYRQLDLQAFF. DNA for the CDR3: TGTGCCAGCAGCTACCGACAGTTAGACCTCCAAGCTTTCTTT. This chain joins TRBV5-6 and TRBJ1-1; TRBD1 is a possible D gene (5 bases). This CDR3 has 14 residues. V was cut by 3 bases and J by 9 bases, with 18 bases left in between. In germline, CDR1 is SGHDT, CDR2 YYEEEE.

The chain uses TRBV5-5 and TRBJ1-2; D uncertain. CDR1 and CDR2 (germline): SGHKS, YYEKEE (reference sequence). CDR3 length: 16 residues. V was cut by 2 bases and J by 4 bases, with 18 bases left in between. For the CDR3, the DNA is TGTGCCAGCAGCTTCCGGACGGAAATCGGAGGCTATGGCTACACCTTC. As protein: CASSFRTEIGGYGYTF.